What follows are 29 T cell receptor beta chains derived from one specimen sequenced in a study of shared clonotypes between healthy human individuals. CD8 cells classed as naive were CD45RO-negative and positively selected for CCR7, excluding terminally differentiated effector memory CD45RA+ cells. Only in-frame clones appear in the TCRdb table, and some are missing; sequencing was by immunoSEQ multiplex PCR. The table includes about 2.1 million clones, about 92% detected once. The sequencing sample was made of naive CD8+ T cells from PBMCs. Receptors originate from a man aged 18 to 29 in good health. Some clones in this sample may be carry-over from other donors' samples.

V gene TRBV5-1 combines with J gene TRBJ2-5; D possibly corresponds to TRBD1 (6 bases). V lost 1 base and J lost 1, with 17 bases in between. The CDR3 has 17 residues. Germline assignment: CDR1 SGHRS and CDR2 YFSETQ. CDR3 sequence: CASSLLVRDTRQETQYF. The CDR3 coding sequence is TGCGCCAGCAGCTTGTTGGTGAGGGACACCCGCCAAGAGACCCAGTACTTC.

V usage is TRBV9 and J usage is TRBJ2-3, with D perhaps being TRBD1 or TRBD2 (5 bases each). CDR1 and CDR2 (germline): SGDLS, YYNGEE. The V and J ends lost 0 bases and 0 bases respectively, with 11 bases between them. The CDR3 sequence is 16 residues long. This CDR3 is CASSVVGTLSTDTQYF. CDR3 sequence (DNA): TGTGCCAGCAGCGTAGTAGGGACCCTAAGCACAGATACGCAGTATTTT.

Here the CDR3 reads CASSPKGGFFEQFF. The CDR3 nucleotides are TGCGCCAGCAGCCCCAAGGGGGGCTTTTTTGAGCAGTTCTTC. This chain connects TRBV4-3 to TRBJ2-1, with D perhaps TRBD1 or TRBD2 (6 bases each). The V gene's germline CDR1 is LGHNA and CDR2 YSLEER. The CDR3 length is 14 residues. Between the trimmed V and J ends, which lost 4 bases and 9 bases, there was a span of 16 bases.

The rearrangement links TRBV14 to TRBJ2-7; 10 positions match TRBD1. CDR1 and CDR2 (germline): SGHDN, FVKESK. V shed 3 bases, J shed 5 bases, and the junction held 7 bases outside the gene matches. The CDR3 has 15 amino acids. The CDR3 DNA sequence: TGTGCCAGCAGCCAGAGGACAGGGGGTACCGACGAGCAGTACTTC. Translated, it gives CASSQRTGGTDEQYF.

V is TRBV6-4 and J is TRBJ1-2; D gene ambiguous. The CDR3 length is 15 residues. V was trimmed by 0 bases and J by 4 bases, leaving 12 bases between them. Germline V gives CDR1 MRHNA, CDR2 SNTAGT. The CDR3 spells CASSDSREGIYGYTF. The CDR3 coding sequence is TGTGCCAGCAGTGACTCGAGGGAAGGGATCTATGGCTACACCTTC.

The chain uses TRBV7-2 and TRBJ2-1; 8 bases map to TRBD2. The J segment lost 7 bases and the V segment lost 4 bases, leaving 3 bases of the junction unmatched. This CDR3 comprises 13 residues. Germline V gene sequence: CDR1 SGHTA, CDR2 FQGNSA. The DNA of the CDR3 is TGTGCCAGCAGCTCACGACTAGCGAATGAGCAGTTCTTC. Amino acids: CASSSRLANEQFF.

The table lists this clone with a count of one. V usage is TRBV7-8 and J usage is TRBJ2-7; the match to TRBD2 covers 7 bases. V lost 1 base and J lost 0; bases outside the gene matches: 3. The CDR3 contains 15 residues. Per germline, CDR1 SGHVS and CDR2 FQNEAQ. CDR3 region: CASSLGAGFSYEQYF. The DNA for the CDR3 is TGTGCCAGCAGCTTAGGAGCGGGATTCTCCTACGAGCAGTACTTC.

V is TRBV6-4 and J is TRBJ1-2, with a weak D call TRBD1 (6 bases). Germline V gives CDR1 MRHNA, CDR2 SNTAGT. The CDR3 covers 15 residues. Trimming cost V 0 bases and J 4 bases, with 12 bases left between them. The CDR3, as DNA: TGTGCCAGCAGTGACTCGGGCGGGGGCTCCTATGGCTACACCTTC. Translated: CASSDSGGGSYGYTF.

V usage is TRBV7-2 and J usage is TRBJ2-7; the D call may be TRBD1 or TRBD2 (5 bases each). The CDR3 runs 14 residues. Germline-derived CDR1 and CDR2 are SGHTA and FQGNSA. The V end lost 2 bases, the J end lost 0 bases, and 8 bases lay between the germline ends. For the CDR3, the DNA is TGTGCCAGCAGCTTAATGGGGGACTCCTACGAGCAGTACTTC. It yields the protein CASSLMGDSYEQYF.

The genes are TRBV19 and TRBJ1-5, with unresolved D. Germline assignment: CDR1 LNHDA and CDR2 SQIVND (reference sequence). The CDR3 has 14 amino acids. Trimming shortened V by 7 bases and J by 1 base, and 11 bases separated the two germline ends. The CDR3 here is CASTPQKSNQPQHF. CDR3 nucleotides: TGTGCCAGTACCCCTCAAAAGAGCAATCAGCCCCAGCATTTT.

The chain joins TRBV7-9 to TRBJ2-1, with 13 bases fitting TRBD2. The length of the CDR3 is 16 residues. V dropped 6 bases and J dropped 5; count of bases not matched to a gene: 7. Germline CDR1 and CDR2: SEHNR and FQNEAQ (reference sequence). CDR3 sequence: CASSQLAGGPDNEQFF. The CDR3 bases are TGTGCCAGCAGTCAACTAGCGGGAGGGCCGGACAATGAGCAGTTCTTC. Filled out from reference TRBV7-9 and TRBJ2-1, the complete variable domain reads DTGVSQNPRHKITKRGQNVTFRCDPISEHNRLYWYRQTLGQGPEFLTYFQNEAQLEKSRLLSDRFSAERPKGSFSTLEIQRTEQGDSAMYLCASSQLAGGPDNEQFFGPGTRLTVL.

The chain employs TRBV13 and TRBJ2-1; weak D call: TRBD1 (5 bases). With 5 bases removed from V and 5 bases from J, the gap between germline ends came to 16 bases. Germline V lookup: CDR1 PRHDT, CDR2 FYEKMQ (reference sequence). The CDR3 totals 15 residues. The CDR3 region is CASSPQVPPHNEQFF. The CDR3 region has the DNA TGTGCCAGCAGCCCACAGGTGCCCCCCCACAATGAGCAGTTCTTC. The full variable domain, with the rest looked up from reference TRBV13 and TRBJ2-1, is AAGVIQSPRHLIKEKRETATLKCYPIPRHDTVYWYQQGPGQDPQFLISFYEKMQSDKGSIPDRFSAQQFSDYHSELNMSSLELGDSALYFCASSPQVPPHNEQFFGPGTRLTVL.

CDR3 in DNA: TGCGCCAGCAGCTCCGGGACAGGGTGGACAGATACGCAGTATTTT. Its translation: CASSSGTGWTDTQYF. This rearrangement joins TRBV4-3 to TRBJ2-3, with TRBD1 matching over 9 bases. The CDR3 runs 15 residues. CDR1 and CDR2 (germline): LGHNA, YSLEER. After removal of 5 bases from V and 3 bases from J, the junction contained 6 bases not matched to a gene.

The rearrangement uses TRBV27 and TRBJ2-7, with 7 positions matching TRBD1. The V and J ends lost 2 bases and 4 bases, in that order; junction bases with no gene match: 8. This CDR3 is built from 15 residues. CDR1 is MNHEY and CDR2 is SMNVEV in the germline V gene (reference sequence). The CDR3 DNA is TGTGCCAGCAGTTTAACAGGGGACCCCAGATACGAGCAGTACTTC. Its protein is CASSLTGDPRYEQYF.

This chain links TRBV13 with TRBJ1-4; a weak D match, TRBD1 (5 bases). From germline, CDR1 is PRHDT and CDR2 FYEKMQ (reference sequence). V was trimmed by 5 bases and J by 4 bases, leaving 11 bases between them. The CDR3 totals 14 residues. The CDR3 DNA is TGTGCCAGCAGCCCTCGTGGGGGTAATGAAAAACTGTTTTTT. This translates into CASSPRGGNEKLFF.

This chain links TRBV2 with TRBJ2-1; no definite D call. There are 14 residues in the CDR3. Germline-derived CDR1 and CDR2 are SNHLY and FYNNEI. V lost 1 base and J lost 5, with 9 bases in between. The CDR3 region is CASSEVERDNEQFF. Written as DNA, the CDR3 is TGTGCCAGCAGTGAAGTGGAGCGAGACAATGAGCAGTTCTTC.

This chain connects TRBV25-1 to TRBJ2-2; D uncertain. Germline values: CDR1 MGHDK, CDR2 SYGVNS. V was trimmed by 3 bases and J by 0 bases, leaving 8 bases between them. This CDR3 has 15 amino acids. CDR3 region: CASSDLQTNTGELFF. The CDR3 DNA reads TGTGCCAGCAGTGACTTACAAACGAACACCGGGGAGCTGTTTTTT.

The CDR3 reads CASSLASGSSYEQYF. The CDR3 DNA reads as TGTGCCAGCAGCTTAGCTAGCGGGTCCTCCTACGAGCAGTACTTC. The V and J genes are TRBV7-7 and TRBJ2-7; 7 nucleotides line up with TRBD2. The CDR3 covers 15 residues. Looked up from germline, CDR1 is SSHAT and CDR2 is FNYEAQ (reference sequence). V gave up 0 bases and J gave up 0 bases; unmatched junction bases: 2. The full variable domain, completed using reference TRBV7-7 and TRBJ2-7, is GAGVSQSPRYKVTKRGQDVTLRCDPISSHATLYWYQQALGQGPEFLTYFNYEAQPDKSGLPSDRFSAERPEGSISTLTIQRTEQRDSAMYRCASSLASGSSYEQYFGPGTRLTVT.

In the case of this clone: The sample holds other DNA sequences that translate to the same CDR3. This rearrangement joins TRBV27 to TRBJ1-5; no reliable D call. V lost 0 bases and J lost 1, with 4 bases in between. The CDR3 consists of 14 residues. CDR1 and CDR2 (germline): MNHEY, SMNVEV (reference sequence). The CDR3 loop is CASSLSGSNQPQHF. CDR3 nucleotides: TGTGCCAGCAGTTTATCTGGAAGCAATCAGCCCCAGCATTTT.

The genes are TRBV7-2 and TRBJ2-7; TRBD2 aligns across 14 bases. This CDR3 is 18 amino acids long. Germline V lookup: CDR1 SGHTA, CDR2 FQGNSA. V shed 2 bases and J 7 bases; nucleotides not matched to a gene: 13. The CDR3 reads CASSLRTSGRNPPFEQYF. The CDR3 DNA reads as TGTGCCAGCAGCTTAAGGACTAGCGGGAGGAATCCCCCTTTTGAGCAGTACTTC.

This clone came up a few times. The gene calls are TRBV19 and TRBJ1-5; possibly TRBD1 for D (5 bases). Per germline, CDR1 LNHDA and CDR2 SQIVND (reference sequence). This CDR3 comprises 16 residues. The V gene lost 7 bases and the J gene lost 3 bases, with 19 bases spanning the gap. The CDR3 DNA is TGTGCCAGTAACCCAGTCCGTCAGGGCATCAATCAGCCCCAGCATTTT. It yields the protein CASNPVRQGINQPQHF.

The chain is built from TRBV6-5 and TRBJ2-7; 9 bases agree with TRBD1. CDR1 MNHEY and CDR2 SVGAGI come from the germline V gene. The J segment lost 6 bases and the V segment lost 2 bases, leaving 8 bases of the junction unmatched. This CDR3 is built from 15 residues. Written as DNA, the CDR3 is TGTGCCAGCAGTTACACGCCCCCACAGGGGGCCGAGCAGTACTTC. This codes for CASSYTPPQGAEQYF.

This rearrangement joins TRBV28 to TRBJ1-1; the D is unclear. V was clipped by 6 bases and J by 4 bases, with 18 bases between them. The CDR3 loop spans 15 amino acids. From germline, CDR1 is MDHEN and CDR2 SYDVKM. The CDR3 spells CASSPLQGLATEAFF. The CDR3 nucleotides are TGTGCCAGCAGCCCCCTCCAAGGCTTGGCCACTGAAGCTTTCTTT.

The chain has TRBV6-1 and TRBJ1-5; TRBD1 agrees at 10 bases. The CDR3 totals 15 residues. The germline gives CDR1 MNHNS, CDR2 SASEGT. V shed 3 bases and J 5 bases; nucleotides not matched to a gene: 4. The CDR3 DNA reads TGTGCCAGCAGTGACGGGACAGGGGTTTATCAGCCCCAGCATTTT. Residues: CASSDGTGVYQPQHF.

This chain links TRBV21-1 with TRBJ2-5; the table calls TRBD1, which could not be checked here. TRBV21-1 is shown as a pseudogene. The CDR3 totals 13 residues. The CDR3 region is CASSKQEQETQYF. The CDR3 DNA follows: TGTGCCAGCAGCAAACAGGAACAAGAGACCCAGTACTTC.

Notes on this clone: Other DNA sequences of this sample code for an identical CDR3. This chain's CDR3 is CASSLWDRGDEQYF. CDR3 coding DNA: TGTGCCAGCAGTTTGTGGGACAGGGGCGACGAGCAGTACTTC. The rearrangement links TRBV27 to TRBJ2-7; 10 bases map to TRBD1. The V and J ends lost 3 bases and 5 bases, in that order; junction bases with no gene match: 4. Germline CDR1 MNHEY, CDR2 SMNVEV (reference sequence). This CDR3 is built from 14 residues.

The chain couples TRBV9 to TRBJ2-1, with D unclear. The germline CDR1 and CDR2 sequences are SGDLS and YYNGEE. The CDR3 covers 14 residues. V shed 0 bases and J shed 12 bases, with 16 bases lying between them. The CDR3: CASSVEGSPRLQFF. The CDR3, as DNA: TGTGCCAGCAGCGTAGAGGGATCGCCACGTTTGCAGTTCTTC.

The chain employs TRBV7-9 and TRBJ1-4; D is undetermined. The V end was cut by 1 base, the J end by 1 base, with 7 bases between. Germline loops: CDR1 SEHNR, CDR2 FQNEAQ (reference sequence). The CDR3 covers 15 residues. CDR3 DNA sequence: TGTGCCAGCAGCTTAGGGACGGGAACTAATGAAAAACTGTTTTTT. This gives the protein CASSLGTGTNEKLFF.

Only a few counts were recorded for this clone. This chain joins TRBV27 and TRBJ2-7; 7 bases map to TRBD1. V dropped 5 bases and J dropped 7; count of bases not matched to a gene: 11. Germline lookup yields CDR1 MNHEY and CDR2 SMNVEV (reference sequence). The CDR3 runs to 14 residues. Here the CDR3 reads CASSLRQGWWEQYF. DNA for the CDR3: TGTGCCAGCAGTCTAAGACAGGGATGGTGGGAGCAGTACTTC.